This T cell receptor (beta chain) appears in the sequencing data of a study of T cell responses to AZD1222 COVID-19 vaccine. This CDR3 region has 15 residues. Germline loops: CDR1 SEHNR, CDR2 FQNEAQ (reference sequence). Trimming cost V 4 bases and J 7 bases, with 16 bases left between them. Sequenced by immunoSEQ multiplex PCR; TCRdb stores in-frame clones only, minus some. Here the sample spans some 150,000 clones, approximately 85% being singletons. The origin of this receptor is an adult who received the MenACWY meningococcal vaccine as a control. The material was peripheral blood, obtained 28 days after the second dose of the MenACWY control vaccine. This chain joins TRBV7-9 and TRBJ2-2; no clear D gene. The CDR3 spells CASSSPGSSVGELFF. DNA for the CDR3: TGTGCCAGCAGCTCCCCGGGTAGCTCAGTCGGGGAGCTGTTTTTT.